This TCR beta chain came from a study of beta chain features in type 1 diabetes (dated by TCRdb to 2016 to 2019). General notes on the study: No differences in mean age, gender distribution, total cell number or subset yield were found between patients and healthy donors. Regulatory and stem cell-like memory subsets were obtained from only 8 patients and roughly 8 healthy donors, while naive and central memory subsets were obtained from all 30 or so donors. The study compared TCRB repertoires of sorted circulating CD4+ T cell subsets between recently diagnosed type 1 diabetes patients and matched healthy donors. A total of 107,917,701 sorted cells were examined across all samples, and the number of cells per subset was strongly correlated with RNA yield.

This clone was found a few times. Its antigen specificity is not known. No base-level quality is on record; no much larger clone is a single base apart. What the study reported, not specific to this receptor: Shorter templates might have been favored by PCR, but patient and control samples were amplified and corrected together, so both groups would have been affected equally by any skew. Sequencing cDNA rather than genomic DNA could over-represent highly expressing activated cells, although activation and CD3 levels did not differ between groups. Fewer insertions and more nucleotide deletions at VDJ recombination sites were observed in patients with type 1 diabetes, implying thymic rearrangement abnormalities. A moderate but significant shortening of TCRB CDR3 length was observed in type 1 diabetes patients in all four CD4+ subsets. Naive, central memory and regulatory TCRB repertoires appeared more similar among patients than among healthy donors. Only small numbers of individuals were included in the HLA sub-analyses, which left unresolved whether HLA type had any influence on TCRB rearrangement.

The entire amount of isolated RNA was reverse transcribed using the High Capacity cDNA Reverse Transcription Kit, so the sequenced TCRB transcripts were expressed ones. Deep immunoSEQ sequencing was performed on naive, central memory and regulatory T cell samples, with an average of about 3.57 million total reads per sample. Sorted cells were lysed in RLT buffer, and RNA was extracted using DNase-treated RNeasy Micro or Mini kits according to cell number. Each cell subset was processed separately to prevent cross-contamination, with patient and healthy donor samples processed together. The immunoSEQ multiplex PCR was used to amplify TCRB sequences from cDNA, yielding 87-bp fragments that span the CDR3 region. The amplicons were sequenced using the Illumina HiSeq platform. Turning to the authors' computational methods: PCR bias was corrected computationally using synthetic template baselines, and reads within Hamming distance 2 were collapsed, with unmergeable singletons discarded. By aligning reads against IMGT, V, D and J genes, CDR3 length, and insertions or deletions at six rearrangement sites were assigned. Clonotype counts were normalized to sorted cell number within each subset before computing true diversity and Gini coefficients with the tcR R package. Repertoire sharing was quantified using the overlap coefficient calculated on TCRB nucleotide sequences. Out-of-frame TCRB sequences from naive cells were analyzed to stand in for the pre-selection repertoire. Entries here come from immuneACCESS through TCRdb and include only in-frame sequences with V and J called. Some clones fail to appear in such tables; in the studies checked, an unresolved V gene covers under half of the shortfall, and the cause of the remainder is unknown. V, J and clone size were drawn from that table, and D and trimming were deduced from the DNA. Across this sample there are around 250,000 clones, with about 15% seen only once. The ten largest clones take up roughly 0.019% of the sample.

From the cysteine through the phenylalanine, the CDR3 covers 16 amino acids. Only the CDR3 region is kept as DNA, spanning 48 bases read in frame from base 1. From a lookup of the germline V gene (reference sequence), CDR1 and CDR2 are LNHDA and SQIVND. The germline V and J ends show losses of 4 bases and 2 bases respectively, and no gene match explains 5 bases of the junction. Each donor gave one peripheral blood draw, around 0.12 L on average, collected into heparinised tubes. Naive, central memory, regulatory and stem cell-like memory CD4+ T cells were sorted on a BD FACSAria II using a panel including CD45RO, CCR7, CD25, CD127, CD95 and CD27. Purity was above 95% for every sorted population. Right away, PBMCs were isolated by Lymphoprep density gradient centrifugation and were stained directly, with no culture step. So that batch effects would be minimized, each experiment stained and sorted samples in pairs, pairing one healthy donor with one patient.

The rearranged chain carries TRBV19 and TRBJ2-6, and 7 junctional nucleotides match TRBD2. Sequences were obtained from naive CD4+ T cells from blood. In the paper's terms, the cell subset or site label means: true naive CD4+ T cells. This TCR derives from a man between 25 and 39 years old with type 1 diabetes. Here is the DNA: TGTGCCAGTAGTAAGGGGAGGGTCCCTGGGGCCAACGTCCTGACTTTC. It translates to CASSKGRVPGANVLTF.